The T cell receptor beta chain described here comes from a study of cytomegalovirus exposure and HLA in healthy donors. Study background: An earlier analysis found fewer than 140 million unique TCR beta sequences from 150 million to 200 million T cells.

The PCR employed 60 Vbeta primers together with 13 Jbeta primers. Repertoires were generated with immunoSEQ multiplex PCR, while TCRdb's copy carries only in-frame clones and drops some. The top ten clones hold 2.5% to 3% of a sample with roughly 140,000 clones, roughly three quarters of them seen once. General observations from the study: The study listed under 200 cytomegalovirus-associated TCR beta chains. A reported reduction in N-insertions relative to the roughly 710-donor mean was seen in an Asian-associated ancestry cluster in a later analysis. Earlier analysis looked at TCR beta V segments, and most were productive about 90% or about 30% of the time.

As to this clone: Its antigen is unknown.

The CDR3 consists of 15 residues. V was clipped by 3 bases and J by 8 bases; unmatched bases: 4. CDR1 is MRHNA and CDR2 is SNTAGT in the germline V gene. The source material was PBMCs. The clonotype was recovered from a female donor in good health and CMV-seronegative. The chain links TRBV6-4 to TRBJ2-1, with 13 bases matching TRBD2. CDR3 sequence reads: CASSEGLAGIYEQFF. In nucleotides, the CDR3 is TGTGCCAGCAGTGAGGGACTAGCGGGGATCTATGAGCAGTTCTTC.